The 27 T cell receptor beta chains in this list originate from one sample, sequenced in a study of control samples from healthy donors and cancer patients. The table came from immunoSEQ multiplex PCR; TCRdb's copy has only in-frame clones and leaves some out. The profile shows around 120,000 clones, about 92% of them singletons. The sequencing input was PBMCs. Receptors originate from a man between 45 and 60 years old with head and neck cancer.

This chain joins TRBV28 and TRBJ2-5, with a weak D call TRBD1 (6 bases). V was shortened by 10 bases and J by 0 bases, with 21 bases between the two germline ends. The CDR3 has 16 residues. CDR1 is MDHEN and CDR2 is SYDVKM in the germline V gene. The DNA of the CDR3 is TGTGCCATACTAAAACAGGGCAGGGCGTACCAAGAGACCCAGTACTTC. This sequence encodes CAILKQGRAYQETQYF.

The rearrangement joins TRBV6-2 or TRBV6-3 to TRBJ1-1, with TRBD1 as a possible D gene (6 bases). CDR1 and CDR2 from the germline V gene are MNHEY and SVGEGT. The CDR3 is 14 amino acids. V was clipped by 6 bases and J by 4 bases, with 15 bases between them. CDR3 bases: TGTGCCAGCAGCCGCAGGGGATATAGCACTGAAGCTTTCTTT. Translated: CASSRRGYSTEAFF.

The sample holds a few counts of this clone. The chain carries TRBV7-2 and TRBJ2-7, with D tentatively TRBD1 (6 bases). The V end was cut by 1 base, the J end by 1 base, with 8 bases between. CDR3 length: 14 residues. From germline, CDR1 is SGHTA and CDR2 FQGNSA. The CDR3 coding sequence is TGTGCCAGCAGCTTAGGACAGGAATCCTACGAGCAGTACTTC. Its protein product is CASSLGQESYEQYF.

This chain uses TRBV15 with TRBJ1-1; 7 bases agree with TRBD1. The CDR3 consists of 13 residues. V gave up 3 bases and J gave up 6 bases; unmatched junction bases: 4. Germline V gene data show CDR1 as LNHNV and CDR2 as YYDKDF (reference sequence). The chain's CDR3 is CATSRRTGAEAFF. Written as DNA, the CDR3 is TGTGCCACCAGCAGGCGCACAGGGGCTGAAGCTTTCTTT.

This chain links TRBV6-5 with TRBJ1-2, with a tentative D call TRBD1 (6 bases). CDR1 MNHEY and CDR2 SVGAGI come from the germline V gene. V lost 0 bases, J lost 8 bases, and 10 bases lay in between. The CDR3 spans 13 residues. Here the CDR3 DNA reads TGTGCCAGCAGTTACTCGGGGGCGCACGGCTACACCTTC. Protein product: CASSYSGAHGYTF.

This chain links TRBV20-1 with TRBJ2-2; 7 bases line up with TRBD2. This CDR3 has 17 residues. Looked up from germline, CDR1 is DFQATT and CDR2 is SNEGSKA (reference sequence). The V and J ends lost 3 bases and 1 base, in that order; junction bases with no gene match: 11. The CDR3 loop is CSASPAGAGLNTGELFF. The DNA of the CDR3 is TGCAGTGCTAGTCCCGCGGGAGCGGGGCTGAACACCGGGGAGCTGTTTTTT.

The chain recombines TRBV2 with TRBJ1-5; 7 bases map to TRBD1. Germline loops: CDR1 SNHLY, CDR2 FYNNEI. After removal of 6 bases from V and 2 bases from J, the junction contained 4 bases not matched to a gene. The CDR3 runs 14 residues. DNA for the CDR3: TGTGCCAGCAGGAGGGACAGAGGCAATCAGCCCCAGCATTTT. Translated, it gives CASRRDRGNQPQHF.

On this clone: The sample carries other DNA sequences with the same CDR3. The V call is TRBV7-6, the J call TRBJ2-1, with a tentative D call TRBD2 (7 bases). The CDR3 is made up of 17 amino acids. Per germline, CDR1 SGHVS and CDR2 FNYEAQ. With 1 base removed from V and 3 bases from J, the gap between germline ends came to 16 bases. The CDR3: CASSLGNSGGHYNEQFF. The CDR3 coding sequence is TGTGCCAGCAGCTTAGGGAACTCCGGGGGGCACTACAATGAGCAGTTCTTC.

This chain joins TRBV9 and TRBJ2-5; 7 bases agree with TRBD2. With 0 bases clipped from V and 1 base from J, the junction kept 6 bases outside the gene matches. The CDR3 sequence is 16 residues long. CDR1 and CDR2 from the germline V gene are SGDLS and YYNGEE. The CDR3 loop is CASSVVPAGTQETQYF. In DNA, the CDR3 is TGTGCCAGCAGCGTAGTCCCAGCGGGGACCCAAGAGACCCAGTACTTC.

This chain links TRBV25-1 with TRBJ1-1; D is undetermined. Germline assignment: CDR1 MGHDK and CDR2 SYGVNS. The CDR3 sequence is 15 residues long. The V gene lost 0 bases and the J gene lost 4 bases, with 12 bases spanning the gap. The CDR3 spells CASSEYNWAGTEAFF. CDR3 nucleotide sequence: TGTGCCAGCAGTGAATATAATTGGGCAGGCACTGAAGCTTTCTTT. Looking up the rest from reference TRBV25-1 and TRBJ1-1 gives the full variable domain: EADIYQTPRYLVIGTGKKITLECSQTMGHDKMYWYQQDPGMELHLIHYSYGVNSTEKGDLSSESTVSRIRTEHFPLTLESARPSHTSQYLCASSEYNWAGTEAFFGQGTRLTVV.

The rearrangement links TRBV6-5 to TRBJ1-5; the D gene is possibly TRBD1 (5 bases). The CDR3 spans 12 residues. The germline CDR1 and CDR2 sequences are MNHEY and SVGAGI. The CDR3 spells CASGATDQPQHF. DNA for the CDR3: TGTGCTAGTGGGGCTACCGATCAGCCCCAGCATTTT.

The genes are TRBV28 and TRBJ1-2; weak D call: TRBD1 (6 bases). The germline gives CDR1 MDHEN, CDR2 SYDVKM. V was pared by 5 bases and J by 3 bases, with 16 bases between. CDR3 length equals 15 residues. CDR3 in amino acids: CASSLLPRQDYGYTF. The CDR3 region has the DNA TGTGCCAGCAGTCTCTTACCCCGACAGGACTATGGCTACACCTTC.

V usage is TRBV30 and J usage is TRBJ1-1; D possibly corresponds to TRBD1 (5 bases). CDR1 GTSNPN and CDR2 SVGIG come from the germline V gene (reference sequence). This CDR3 has 15 residues. The V gene lost 0 bases and the J gene lost 5 bases, with 16 bases spanning the gap. This CDR3 reads CAWSVPVSGRTEAFF. The CDR3 DNA is TGTGCCTGGAGTGTACCCGTGTCAGGGCGGACTGAAGCTTTCTTT.

This clone was seen just once. The chain joins TRBV4-3 to TRBJ2-1; possibly TRBD1 or TRBD2 for D (5 bases each). From germline, CDR1 is LGHNA and CDR2 YSLEER. The CDR3 contains 15 residues. The V gene lost 4 bases and the J gene lost 8 bases, with 18 bases spanning the gap. The CDR3 spells CASSRTGASLDEQFF. The CDR3 nucleotides read TGCGCCAGCAGCCGGACCGGGGCCTCGTTGGATGAGCAGTTCTTC.

For this clone: Germline is not matched at one junction end, which may reflect a read error. The rearrangement uses TRBV29-1 and TRBJ2-6, with 8 bases matching TRBD1. Germline V lookup: CDR1 SQVTM, CDR2 ANQGSEA. The CDR3 is made up of 15 amino acids. The CDR3 sequence is CSIEQGGSGANVLTF. The CDR3 DNA is TGCAGCATTGAACAGGGGGGATCCGGGGCCAACGTCCTGACTTTC.

This clone appeared a few times. At one end the junction does not follow the germline gene, possibly because of a read error. This sample includes further DNA sequences coding for the same CDR3. The chain employs TRBV9 and TRBJ2-2; 8 bases agree with TRBD2. The germline V gene has CDR1 SGDLS and CDR2 YYNGEE. The CDR3 totals 18 residues. The CDR3 reads CARSVRRVGGENTGELFF. The CDR3 bases are TGTGCCCGCAGCGTAAGGAGGGTCGGGGGGGAGAACACCGGGGAGCTGTTTTTT.

The chain combines TRBV30 with TRBJ1-4, with D possibly matching TRBD1 (5 bases). The CDR3 length is 13 residues. The germline V gene encodes CDR1 GTSNPN and CDR2 SVGIG (reference sequence). The V end was cut by 5 bases, the J end by 5 bases, with 12 bases between. The CDR3 DNA sequence: TGTGCCTGGGCCGGGACGAGAAATGAAAAACTGTTTTTT. Translated, it gives CAWAGTRNEKLFF.

The rearrangement uses TRBV2 and TRBJ1-4, with D possibly matching TRBD1 (5 bases). Germline CDR1 is SNHLY and CDR2 is FYNNEI. The CDR3 runs 14 residues. V was shortened by 10 bases and J by 4 bases, with 16 bases between the two germline ends. CDR3 bases: TGTGCCACTAAGGAGGGGCTCGGTAATGAAAAACTGTTTTTT. Protein product: CATKEGLGNEKLFF.

The rearrangement joins TRBV4-3 to TRBJ1-2; D is unclear. Germline V lookup: CDR1 LGHNA, CDR2 YSLEER. The CDR3 sequence is 14 residues long. Trimming shortened V by 0 bases and J by 2 bases, and 7 bases separated the two germline ends. The CDR3 region has the DNA TGCGCCAGCAGCCAAGAAGTACGGAACTATGGCTACACCTTC. Residues: CASSQEVRNYGYTF.

This clone was seen a few times. This rearrangement joins TRBV11-2 to TRBJ2-1; D uncertain. This CDR3 comprises 12 residues. CDR1 is SGHAT, CDR2 FQNNGV, per germline. The V end lost 3 bases, the J end lost 5 bases, and 5 bases lay between the germline ends. The CDR3 here is CASSFGDNEQFF. Here the CDR3 DNA reads TGTGCCAGCAGCTTCGGAGACAATGAGCAGTTCTTC.

DNA for the CDR3: TGTGCCAGCAGTTCAACCGGGACAGGGGGGTACGAGCAGTACTTC. Protein sequence: CASSSTGTGGYEQYF. The chain employs TRBV25-1 and TRBJ2-7, with 11 positions matching TRBD1. The CDR3 length is 15 residues. J lost 4 bases, V lost 5 bases, and 7 bases had no gene match. Per germline, CDR1 MGHDK and CDR2 SYGVNS.

The V and J genes are TRBV7-6 and TRBJ2-3, with D tentatively TRBD1 (6 bases). The length of the CDR3 is 15 residues. V lost 3 bases to trimming and J lost 4 bases, with 14 bases between them. Germline CDR1 reads SGHVS; CDR2 reads FNYEAQ. CDR3 coding DNA: TGTGCCAGCAGCTTCTCGGGGCAGGGGTCAGATACGCAGTATTTT. Translating gives CASSFSGQGSDTQYF.

This chain connects TRBV5-1 to TRBJ2-3, with 8 bases aligning to TRBD1. Germline assignment: CDR1 SGHRS and CDR2 YFSETQ. CDR3 length: 15 amino acids. V lost 2 bases and J lost 3; bases outside the gene matches: 5. The CDR3: CASSFYGTGTDTQYF. CDR3 sequence (DNA): TGCGCCAGCAGCTTTTACGGGACAGGTACAGATACGCAGTATTTT.

The chain uses TRBV6-1 and TRBJ2-1; D possibly corresponds to TRBD2 (6 bases). V lost 0 bases and J lost 12, with 12 bases in between. This CDR3 spans 13 amino acids. Germline V gene lookup returns CDR1 MNHNS and CDR2 SASEGT. The CDR3 spells CASSEAPGGRQFF. The CDR3 DNA follows: TGTGCCAGCAGTGAAGCGCCCGGGGGAAGGCAGTTCTTC.

This chain connects TRBV2 to TRBJ1-3, with no clear D. Germline lookup yields CDR1 SNHLY and CDR2 FYNNEI. V was trimmed by 7 bases and J by 4 bases, leaving 8 bases between them. The CDR3 spans 12 residues. Here the CDR3 DNA reads TGTGCCAGCATAAGTCGCGGAAACACCATATATTTT. It is translated as CASISRGNTIYF.

The rearrangement links TRBV28 to TRBJ2-2; D perhaps matches TRBD1 (5 bases). The germline V gene encodes CDR1 MDHEN and CDR2 SYDVKM. The V end lost 5 bases, the J end lost 4 bases, and 11 bases lay between the germline ends. The CDR3 totals 14 residues. The CDR3 bases are TGTGCCAGCAGTAGCAGGGTTCCCACCGGGGAGCTGTTTTTT. This codes for CASSSRVPTGELFF.

This sequence joins TRBV4-1 and TRBJ2-4; D is perhaps TRBD1 (5 bases). Germline V gene data show CDR1 as MGHRA and CDR2 as YSYEKL. The CDR3 contains 18 residues. The V end lost 0 bases, the J end lost 0 bases, and 15 bases lay between the germline ends. The CDR3 sequence: CASSQDQAGSSAKNIQYF. The CDR3, as DNA: TGCGCCAGCAGCCAAGATCAGGCAGGGTCTTCAGCCAAAAACATTCAGTACTTC.